This T cell receptor beta chain was observed in a study of CXCR3-negative and CXCR3-positive naive CD8 T cells. Study-level results: In CXCR3-positive naive cells, the TRB CDR3s were more hydrophobic than in CXCR3-negative naive cells.

This CDR3 spans 17 amino acids. Germline lookup yields CDR1 LGHNA and CDR2 YSLEER. TRB cDNA was prepared as libraries by UMI-labeled 5' RACE. TCRdb processed the 5' RACE reads again and assigns one entry to each CDR3 protein, with no DNA. This sample's table reports some 50,000 distinct CDR3 sequences. Triplicate roughly 300,000-cell sorts were made of each CD8+ T cell subset. Identification of naive CD8+ T cells rested on CD45RO-CCR7+CD27+CD95- status. As to this clonotype: The antigen is unknown.

V usage is TRBV4-3 and J usage is TRBJ2-1; TCRdb returns TRBD2, unconfirmable since there is no DNA. Sequencing was performed on naive CXCR3+ CD8+ T cells from blood. The sample's subset: CD45RO-CCR7+CD27+CD95- naive CD8+ T cells expressing CXCR3 (TNR3+). The sequence was obtained from a human donor in good health. Some clones in this sample may be carry-over from other donors' samples. The CDR3 loop reads CASSQDLGASGGFEQFF.